Each of the 2 T cell receptor beta chains below was sequenced from the same sample in a study of blood T cell repertoires in COVID-19. Only in-frame clones appear in the TCRdb table, and some are missing; sequencing was by immunoSEQ multiplex PCR. This table holds 85,000 to 90,000 clones, 80% to 95% found once. The material sequenced was peripheral blood. The receptor set was obtained from a human donor with active COVID-19. The donor label of this sample is uncertain.

The chain couples TRBV6-6 to TRBJ2-7; the match to TRBD1 covers 8 bases. The CDR3 is 16 residues long. Germline-derived CDR1 and CDR2 are MNHNY and SVGAGI (reference sequence). The trim removed 2 bases at V and 2 bases at J, leaving 8 bases unmatched. CDR3 nucleotide sequence: TGTGCCAGCAGTTACGCTTGGGACAGGCCTACCTACGAGCAGTACTTC. It translates to CASSYAWDRPTYEQYF.

CDR3 amino acids: CASSPTPTSREQYF. In DNA, the CDR3 is TGTGCCAGCAGCCCTACCCCGACTAGCCGAGAGCAGTACTTC. This chain joins TRBV7-3 and TRBJ2-7; TRBD2 matches at 7 bases. Germline assignment: CDR1 SGHTA and CDR2 FQGTGA. The trim removed 5 bases at V and 7 bases at J, leaving 11 bases unmatched. The CDR3 consists of 14 residues.